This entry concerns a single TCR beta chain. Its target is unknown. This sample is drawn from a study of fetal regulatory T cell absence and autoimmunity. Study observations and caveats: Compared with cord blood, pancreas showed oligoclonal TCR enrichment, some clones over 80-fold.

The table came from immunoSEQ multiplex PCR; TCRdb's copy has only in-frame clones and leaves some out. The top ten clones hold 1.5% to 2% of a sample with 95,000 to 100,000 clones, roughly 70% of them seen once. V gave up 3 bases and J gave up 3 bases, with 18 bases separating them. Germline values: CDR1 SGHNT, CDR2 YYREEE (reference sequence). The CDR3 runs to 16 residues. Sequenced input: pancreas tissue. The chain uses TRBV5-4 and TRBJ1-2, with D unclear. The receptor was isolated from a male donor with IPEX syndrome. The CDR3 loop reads CASSWRRTIGYYGYTF. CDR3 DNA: TGTGCCAGCAGCTGGAGACGGACCATAGGCTACTATGGCTACACCTTC.